Listed here are 9 T cell receptor beta chains from one sample, sequenced in a study of cytotoxic CD8 clonotypes in ibrutinib-treated CLL. Sequenced by immunoSEQ multiplex PCR; TCRdb stores in-frame clones only, minus some. The table records just over 200,000 clones, roughly 79% of them present only once. Sequencing was performed on PBMCs, taken after 12 months of ibrutinib treatment. The receptors derive from a human donor with chronic lymphocytic leukemia.

This chain connects TRBV19 to TRBJ2-1; D gene uncertain. This CDR3 comprises 16 residues. Trimming pared 5 bases from V and 8 bases from J, leaving 22 bases between. The germline gives CDR1 LNHDA, CDR2 SQIVND (reference sequence). The CDR3 spells CASSAPGGPAYHEQFF. CDR3 bases: TGTGCCAGTAGTGCCCCAGGCGGACCCGCTTACCATGAGCAGTTCTTC.

The table lists this clone with a count of one. The chain recombines TRBV27 with TRBJ2-7; 9 nucleotides line up with TRBD1. V dropped 6 bases and J dropped 4; count of bases not matched to a gene: 7. Per the germline V gene, CDR1 is MNHEY and CDR2 is SMNVEV (reference sequence). The CDR3 covers 14 residues. CDR3 protein: CASSAGTGFYEQYF. As DNA, the CDR3 is TGTGCCAGCAGCGCCGGGACAGGGTTTTACGAGCAGTACTTC.

The chain combines TRBV15 with TRBJ2-1; D unclear. Germline V gene sequence: CDR1 LNHNV, CDR2 YYDKDF (reference sequence). V shed 3 bases and J shed 0 bases, with 9 bases lying between them. CDR3 length equals 15 residues. As DNA, the CDR3 is TGTGCCACCAGCAGCCCGCATAGCTCCTACAATGAGCAGTTCTTC. Protein sequence: CATSSPHSSYNEQFF.

The rearrangement uses TRBV5-6 and TRBJ2-5; possible D gene TRBD1, 5 bases. Germline loops: CDR1 SGHDT, CDR2 YYEEEE. This CDR3 spans 14 amino acids. V lost 4 bases to trimming and J lost 4 bases, with 14 bases between them. Written as DNA, the CDR3 is TGTGCCAGCAGCACTACAGGTATACGAGAGACCCAGTACTTC. Translated, it gives CASSTTGIRETQYF.

This clone occurred a few times. This chain connects TRBV7-6 to TRBJ1-6; 9 nucleotides line up with TRBD1. CDR3 length: 14 amino acids. The germline CDR1 and CDR2 sequences are SGHVS and FNYEAQ. J gave up 8 bases and V 2 bases, and 1 base lay outside the gene matches. This CDR3 is CASSLRQGDSPLHF. CDR3 DNA: TGTGCCAGCAGCTTACGACAGGGGGATTCACCCCTCCACTTT.

V gene TRBV2 combines with J gene TRBJ2-7; TRBD2 matches at 8 bases. Germline V gives CDR1 SNHLY, CDR2 FYNNEI. CDR3 size: 15 residues. Trimming took 1 base from V and 2 from J; bases not matched to a gene: 4. As DNA, the CDR3 is TGTGCCAGCAGTGAAGGGCTAGCGGGCACCTACGAGCAGTACTTC. Residues: CASSEGLAGTYEQYF.

The chain combines TRBV5-1 with TRBJ2-5; TRBD2 might be the D (5 bases). This CDR3 is built from 16 residues. The ends were cut back, 0 bases at V and 1 base at J, with 13 bases in the middle. CDR1 is SGHRS and CDR2 is YFSETQ in the germline V gene. CDR3 nucleotides: TGCGCCAGCAGCTTGGGGGCGGGCCTACCCCAAGAGACCCAGTACTTC. It translates to CASSLGAGLPQETQYF.

V and J are TRBV18 and TRBJ2-3, with D hard to call. Trimming cost V 5 bases and J 8 bases, with 11 bases left between them. CDR1 KGHSH and CDR2 LQKENI come from the germline V gene. This CDR3 is 12 amino acids long. The CDR3 DNA follows: TGTGCCAGCTCAGACGTCTCTGGTACGCAGTATTTT. It encodes CASSDVSGTQYF.

V gene TRBV6-6 combines with J gene TRBJ1-2; 8 bases agree with TRBD1. This CDR3 has 15 residues. V lost 2 bases to trimming and J lost 7 bases; unmatched junction nucleotides: 9. From germline, CDR1 is MNHNY and CDR2 SVGAGI (reference sequence). In DNA, the CDR3 is TGTGCCAGCAGTTACCCAGGCAGGGGGCTCGGTGGCTACACCTTC. It translates to CASSYPGRGLGGYTF.